The 29 T cell receptor beta chains below come from one sample, sequenced in a study of a mutant IDH1 vaccine in newly diagnosed glioma. Profiled with immunoSEQ multiplex PCR; TCRdb holds only in-frame clones, not every one. The table lists tens of thousands of clones, around 78% of them singletons, with 9% to 15% in the top ten. These receptors' antigens are unknown. The time point here: week 35, safety follow-up. It was 300 ug of mutant IDH1 20-mer peptide that made up each vaccine dose, given with topical imiquimod. Sequencing used PBMCs, obtained from a glioma patient whose treatment included an IDH1 peptide vaccine. Receptors were obtained from a man in his forties or fifties with glioma.

This clone was detected a few times. Other DNA sequences in this sample translate to the same CDR3. The chain is built from TRBV5-1 and TRBJ2-5, with D hard to call. Germline V gene sequence: CDR1 SGHRS, CDR2 YFSETQ. The CDR3 covers 11 residues. V shed 2 bases and J shed 4 bases, with 3 bases lying between them. CDR3 DNA sequence: TGCGCCAGCAGCTTACGAGAGACCCAGTACTTC. Encoded protein: CASSLRETQYF.

In this sample, this clone is hyperexpanded. J is TRBJ2-7 and V is TRBV13; TRBD2 aligns across 7 bases. V lost 0 bases to trimming and J lost 0 bases; unmatched junction nucleotides: 2. CDR1 is PRHDT, CDR2 FYEKMQ, per germline (reference sequence). CDR3 length: 15 amino acids. The CDR3, as DNA: TGTGCCAGCAGCTTAGGCGGGGAGGGCTCCTACGAGCAGTACGTC. As protein: CASSLGGEGSYEQYV.

V is TRBV4-1 and J is TRBJ2-3, with D possibly being TRBD1 (9 bases). The germline V gene encodes CDR1 MGHRA and CDR2 YSYEKL. The CDR3 loop spans 17 amino acids. Trimming pared 1 base from V and 3 bases from J, leaving 17 bases between. The CDR3 region has the DNA TGCGCCAGCAGCCAAGTACTTAGCGGGACAGGGACAGATACGCAGTATTTT. Residues: CASSQVLSGTGTDTQYF.

The rearrangement uses TRBV12-1 and TRBJ2-7; the listed D gene, TRBD2, was not tested against the DNA. TRBV12-1 is tagged as a pseudogene. This CDR3 spans 16 amino acids. This CDR3 reads CASSIRGLAGGGEQYF. As DNA, the CDR3 is TGTGCCAGCAGCATACGGGGACTAGCGGGAGGGGGCGAGCAGTACTTC.

The genes are TRBV6-1 and TRBJ1-3, with a tentative D call TRBD1 (5 bases). From germline, CDR1 is MNHNS and CDR2 SASEGT. This CDR3 comprises 15 residues. V dropped 11 bases and J dropped 0 bases, with 17 bases sitting between them. The CDR3 is CASAGRADSGNTIYF. CDR3 coding DNA: TGTGCCTCAGCCGGCAGGGCGGACTCTGGAAACACCATATATTTT.

The genes are TRBV7-2 and TRBJ2-2, with 10 positions matching TRBD2. The junction had 15 bases not matched to a gene; V was cut back by 3 bases and J by 5 bases. CDR1 SGHTA and CDR2 FQGNSA come from the germline V gene. This CDR3 has 19 amino acids. In DNA form, the CDR3 reads TGTGCCAGCAGCTTTCATCCCCTGGCTAGCGGGAGTGGTACCGGGGAGCTGTTTTTT. The encoded protein is CASSFHPLASGSGTGELFF.

This chain uses TRBV18 with TRBJ2-4, with D unresolved. This CDR3 comprises 15 residues. CDR1 is KGHSH and CDR2 is LQKENI in the germline V gene. Trimming cost V 1 base and J 7 bases, with 14 bases left between them. This chain's CDR3 is CASSPLSTQGNIQYF. CDR3 DNA: TGTGCCAGCTCACCACTCTCGACCCAAGGGAACATTCAGTACTTC.

V gene TRBV11-2 combines with J gene TRBJ2-7; D is ambiguous. CDR1 is SGHAT, CDR2 FQNNGV, per germline. V lost 1 base, J lost 0 bases, and 10 bases lay in between. The CDR3 contains 15 residues. The CDR3 reads CASSLGRSSSYEQYF. CDR3 sequence (DNA): TGTGCCAGCAGCTTAGGCAGGTCGAGCTCCTACGAGCAGTACTTC.

V usage is TRBV19 and J usage is TRBJ2-3; 9 nucleotides match TRBD2. V shed 7 bases and J 2 bases; nucleotides not matched to a gene: 7. There are 15 residues in the CDR3. Germline V gene lookup returns CDR1 LNHDA and CDR2 SQIVND (reference sequence). CDR3 sequence reads: CASTTSGQPTDTQYF. In nucleotides, the CDR3 is TGTGCCAGTACGACTAGCGGCCAACCCACAGATACGCAGTATTTT.

V usage is TRBV29-1 and J usage is TRBJ2-7; D is unclear. Trimming removed 1 base at V and 2 bases at J, with 9 bases between. The germline V gene has CDR1 SQVTM and CDR2 ANQGSEA. The CDR3 has 13 amino acids. CDR3 coding DNA: TGCAGCGTTGAAGGTCAGGCAGCCTACGAGCAGTACTTC. Translation gives CSVEGQAAYEQYF.

The chain links TRBV14 to TRBJ2-5; D unresolved. Germline CDR1 and CDR2: SGHDN and FVKESK. There are 13 residues in the CDR3. V dropped 2 bases and J dropped 0 bases, with 4 bases sitting between them. CDR3 in amino acids: CASSQPYQETQYF. DNA of the CDR3: TGTGCCAGCAGCCAACCTTACCAAGAGACCCAGTACTTC.

This sequence joins TRBV7-2 and TRBJ1-2, with D tentatively TRBD1 (6 bases). V lost 2 bases to trimming and J lost 6 bases, with 16 bases between them. Germline CDR1 reads SGHTA; CDR2 reads FQGNSA. CDR3 length equals 15 residues. This CDR3 is CASSLPGRGRDGYTF. The DNA for the CDR3 is TGTGCCAGCAGCTTACCGGGCAGGGGACGGGATGGCTACACCTTC.

The V call is TRBV18, the J call TRBJ2-7; D ambiguous. The V gene lost 0 bases and the J gene lost 2 bases, with 11 bases spanning the gap. Looked up from germline, CDR1 is KGHSH and CDR2 is LQKENI. The CDR3 consists of 15 residues. CDR3 region: CASSPPSQPAYEQYF. Written as DNA, the CDR3 is TGTGCCAGCTCACCACCGAGTCAACCTGCCTACGAGCAGTACTTC.

This chain links TRBV11-2 with TRBJ2-7; 8 positions match TRBD1. This CDR3 comprises 13 residues. The V gene's germline CDR1 is SGHAT and CDR2 FQNNGV. V was clipped by 5 bases and J by 11 bases; unmatched bases: 11. The CDR3 DNA reads TGTGCCAGCAGCCTCGGGACAGGAGGACGGGAGTACTTC. Amino acid sequence: CASSLGTGGREYF.

This clone was counted only a few times. V usage is TRBV4-3 and J usage is TRBJ2-2; D assignment may be TRBD1 or TRBD2 (7 bases each). V was pared by 1 base and J by 6 bases, with 15 bases between. The CDR3 contains 16 residues. Germline CDR1 LGHNA, CDR2 YSLEER. This CDR3 is CASSQAPAGGAGELFF. The CDR3 DNA reads TGCGCCAGCAGCCAAGCCCCGGCAGGGGGGGCCGGGGAGCTGTTTTTT.

This chain connects TRBV7-9 to TRBJ2-3; D is undetermined. The germline V gene has CDR1 SEHNR and CDR2 FQNEAQ (reference sequence). The CDR3 loop spans 14 amino acids. The ends were cut back, 2 bases at V and 3 bases at J, with 9 bases in the middle. CDR3 region: CASSLFEETDTQYF. CDR3 nucleotide sequence: TGTGCCAGCAGCTTATTTGAGGAAACAGATACGCAGTATTTT.

The chain has TRBV11-3 and TRBJ2-2, with D unresolved. CDR1 and CDR2 from the germline V gene are SGHNT and YENEEA. The V end lost 8 bases, the J end lost 1 base, and 11 bases lay between the germline ends. The CDR3 runs to 14 residues. The CDR3 spells CASRRLGNTGELFF. Written as DNA, the CDR3 is TGTGCCAGCCGTCGGTTGGGGAACACCGGGGAGCTGTTTTTT.

The chain carries TRBV5-4 and TRBJ2-7; D might be TRBD1 or TRBD2, each matching 6 bases. CDR1 and CDR2 from the germline V gene are SGHNT and YYREEE (reference sequence). The length of the CDR3 is 15 residues. Trimming took off 0 bases at V and 6 bases at J, with 16 bases between the two ends. Here the CDR3 DNA reads TGTGCCAGCAGCTTGGGAGGGGGGTATCAGGGCGAGCAGTACGTC. As protein: CASSLGGGYQGEQYV.

V and J are TRBV7-8 and TRBJ2-1, with D possibly matching TRBD1 (6 bases). Germline CDR1 SGHVS, CDR2 FQNEAQ. The CDR3 is made up of 18 amino acids. Trimming cost V 2 bases and J 2 bases, with 19 bases left between them. The DNA of the CDR3 is TGTGCCAGCAGCTTAATTCCCAGGGGCAGTTTAACCTACAATGAGCAGTTCTTC. It encodes CASSLIPRGSLTYNEQFF.

This clone appeared a single time. The rearrangement joins TRBV7-6 to TRBJ2-2; TRBD2 agrees at 13 bases. The trim removed 5 bases at V and 6 bases at J, leaving 6 bases unmatched. The CDR3 extends over 16 amino acids. From germline, CDR1 is SGHVS and CDR2 FNYEAQ. The CDR3, as DNA: TGTGCCAGCAGCGCACGGACTAGCGGGAGTGCCGGGGAGCTGTTTTTT. This encodes CASSARTSGSAGELFF.

The J gene is TRBJ2-5, the V gene TRBV29-1, with D perhaps TRBD1 (6 bases). Germline CDR1 SQVTM, CDR2 ANQGSEA. Trimming removed 6 bases from V and 2 bases from J, with 10 bases in between. This CDR3 region has 12 residues. The CDR3 here is CSVSQGQETQYF. CDR3 nucleotide sequence: TGCAGCGTCTCACAGGGACAAGAGACCCAGTACTTC.

In its sample, this clone was seen many times. The V gene is TRBV6-1, the J gene TRBJ1-1, with D hard to call. The V end lost 8 bases, the J end lost 0 bases, and 16 bases lay between the germline ends. Per germline, CDR1 MNHNS and CDR2 SASEGT. The CDR3 totals 15 residues. CDR3 amino acids: CASGISSTLNTEAFF. Here the CDR3 DNA reads TGTGCCAGCGGGATAAGTAGCACCTTGAACACTGAAGCTTTCTTT.

In its sample, this clone was seen once. This sequence joins TRBV5-1 and TRBJ2-7; tentative D call: TRBD1 (5 bases). The CDR3 has 14 amino acids. Trimming left V 0 bases short and J 9 bases short, with 16 bases between. In germline, CDR1 is SGHRS, CDR2 YFSETQ. The CDR3 coding sequence is TGCGCCAGCAGCTTGGGACAGCCTCACCGCGGGCAGTACGTC. It yields the protein CASSLGQPHRGQYV.

The chain links TRBV7-2 to TRBJ1-1; no firm D call. The germline V gene encodes CDR1 SGHTA and CDR2 FQGNSA. Between the trimmed V and J ends, which lost 4 bases and 1 base, there was a span of 7 bases. The CDR3 is 13 residues long. CDR3 sequence reads: CASSSSRNTEAFF. CDR3 DNA sequence: TGTGCCAGCAGCTCGAGCCGGAACACTGAAGCTTTCTTT.

The V gene is TRBV7-2, the J gene TRBJ2-7; 15 bases map to TRBD2. The V gene end was trimmed by 3 bases and the J gene end by 5 bases; junction bases not matched to a gene: 5. Germline V gene sequence: CDR1 SGHTA, CDR2 FQGNSA. This CDR3 has 16 residues. The DNA for the CDR3 is TGTGCCAGCAGCTTCCAAGGACTAGCGGGAGGGAACGAGCAGTACTTC. Amino acids: CASSFQGLAGGNEQYF.

This chain connects TRBV6-1 to TRBJ1-5; 7 bases fit TRBD1. CDR1 and CDR2 (germline): MNHNS, SASEGT. V lost 6 bases, J lost 9 bases, and 8 bases stayed unmatched. The CDR3 is made up of 13 amino acids. The CDR3 bases are TGTGCCAGCAGCCGGGACAGCTCCTCGCCCCAGCATTTT. It specifies CASSRDSSSPQHF.

This chain connects TRBV2 to TRBJ1-2; D possibly corresponds to TRBD1 (6 bases). Trimming left V 8 bases short and J 5 bases short, with 12 bases between. The length of the CDR3 is 12 residues. Germline V gene sequence: CDR1 SNHLY, CDR2 FYNNEI. This chain's CDR3 is CASRDMAYGYTF. CDR3 DNA sequence: TGTGCCAGCCGGGACATGGCTTATGGCTACACCTTC.

V is TRBV30 and J is TRBJ1-6; unclear D gene. Trimming shortened V by 1 base and J by 0 bases, and 13 bases separated the two germline ends. This CDR3 contains 17 residues. The germline gives CDR1 GTSNPN, CDR2 SVGIG (reference sequence). DNA for the CDR3: TGTGCCTGGAGTGCATCTACGGGGAGCTCCTATAATTCACCCCTCCACTTT. It encodes CAWSASTGSSYNSPLHF.

The V gene is TRBV9, the J gene TRBJ2-1, with TRBD2 matching over 11 bases. The CDR3 sequence is 17 residues long. Looked up from germline, CDR1 is SGDLS and CDR2 is YYNGEE. Trimming took 0 bases from V and 6 from J; bases not matched to a gene: 8. The CDR3 coding sequence is TGTGCCAGCAGCGTAGAGGCTAGCGGGAGGTGGAGCAATGAGCAGTTCTTC. This translates into CASSVEASGRWSNEQFF.